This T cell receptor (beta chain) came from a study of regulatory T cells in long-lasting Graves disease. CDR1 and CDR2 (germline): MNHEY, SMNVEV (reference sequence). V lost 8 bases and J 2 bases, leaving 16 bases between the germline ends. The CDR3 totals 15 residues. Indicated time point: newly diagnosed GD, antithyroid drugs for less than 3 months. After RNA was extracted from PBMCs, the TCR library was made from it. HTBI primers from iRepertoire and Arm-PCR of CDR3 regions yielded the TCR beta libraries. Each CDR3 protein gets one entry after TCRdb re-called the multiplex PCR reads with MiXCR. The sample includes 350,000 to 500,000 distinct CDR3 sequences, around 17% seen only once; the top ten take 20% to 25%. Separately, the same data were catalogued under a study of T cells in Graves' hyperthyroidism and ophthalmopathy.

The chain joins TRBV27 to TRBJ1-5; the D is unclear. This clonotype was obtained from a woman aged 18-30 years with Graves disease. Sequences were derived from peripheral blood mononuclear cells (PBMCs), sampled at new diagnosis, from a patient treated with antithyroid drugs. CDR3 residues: CASLPAGGGNQPQHF. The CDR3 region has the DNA TGTGCCAGCCTTCCCGCCGGTGGTGGCAATCAGCCCCAGCATTTT.